These 2 T cell receptor beta chains originate from one sample sequenced in a study of cytomegalovirus exposure and HLA in healthy donors. 13 Jbeta primers and 60 Vbeta primers were used for the PCR. Using immunoSEQ multiplex PCR, the repertoire was profiled, and TCRdb retains in-frame clones only, with some absent. Of roughly 100,000 clones in the sample, 85% were seen once. The sequenced sample consisted of PBMCs. The receptors were sampled from a man in his thirties or forties in good health and CMV-seronegative.

This clone was counted a few times. The rearrangement joins TRBV15 to TRBJ1-5, with TRBD1 matching over 7 bases. J lost 3 bases, V lost 2 bases, and 7 bases had no gene match. The CDR3 length is 16 residues. The germline V gene encodes CDR1 LNHNV and CDR2 YYDKDF (reference sequence). The CDR3 reads CATSRWKGQANQPQHF. CDR3 in DNA: TGTGCCACCAGCAGATGGAAAGGACAGGCCAATCAGCCCCAGCATTTT.

This rearrangement joins TRBV5-4 to TRBJ2-1; 9 bases map to TRBD2. Germline lookup yields CDR1 SGHNT and CDR2 YYREEE (reference sequence). Trimming removed 0 bases from V and 6 bases from J; junction bases left unmatched: 7. There are 16 residues in the CDR3. This CDR3 is CASSLVGGGAINEQFF. Here the CDR3 DNA reads TGTGCCAGCAGCTTGGTAGGCGGGGGGGCCATCAATGAGCAGTTCTTC.